This TCR beta chain was sequenced during a study of CD8 T cells in Susac syndrome. Whole-study results and caveats: The CD4+ T cell repertoires of Susac syndrome were found to show no clonal expansion.

In regard to this clonotype: The antigen remains unidentified.

TEMRA cells were enriched by FACS, while CD8+ and CD4+ T cells were obtained through a negative isolation that was performed magnetically. In germline, CDR1 is SNHLY, CDR2 FYNNEI. The CDR3 is 13 residues long. V was cut by 5 bases and J by 0 bases, with 5 bases left in between. A quantity of about 0.45 to 1 ug RNA underwent reverse transcription using random hexamers. TCRdb itself ran the immunoSEQ multiplex PCR reads through MiXCR, one entry per CDR3 protein. Of under 150,000 distinct CDR3 sequences in the sample, approximately 94% were seen once. The clonotype was recovered from a human donor with Susac syndrome. The chain combines TRBV2 with TRBJ1-5; no clear D gene. Material: CD4+ T cells from PBMCs. This CDR3 reads CASSFDSNQPQHF. The CDR3 DNA sequence: TGTGCCAGCAGTTTTGATAGCAATCAGCCCCAGCATTTT.